Presented here are 10 T cell receptor beta chains from one specimen sequenced in a study of blood T cell repertoires in COVID-19. Using immunoSEQ multiplex PCR, the repertoire was profiled, and TCRdb retains in-frame clones only, with some absent. The repertoire holds around 250,000 clones, roughly 89% seen once, with roughly 4.5% in the top ten. Source material: peripheral blood. The receptors derive from a woman aged 40 to 50 who had recovered from COVID-19.

This chain uses TRBV9 with TRBJ2-5, with TRBD2 matching over 9 bases. The CDR3 runs 15 residues. Germline CDR1 is SGDLS and CDR2 is YYNGEE. Trimming at V came to 1 base and at J to 5 bases, leaving 6 bases not matched to a gene. The DNA for the CDR3 is TGTGCCAGCAGCGTATCGAGCGGGAGGTCTGAGACCCAGTACTTC. Translation gives CASSVSSGRSETQYF.

The rearrangement joins TRBV4-1 to TRBJ2-3; 12 bases agree with TRBD2. The CDR3 length is 19 residues. Germline V CDR1 and CDR2: MGHRA, YSYEKL. J lost 1 base, V lost 1 base, and 9 bases had no gene match. The CDR3 coding sequence is TGCGCCAGCAGCCAAGGACTAGCGGGGGCCACCCTAGGCACAGATACGCAGTATTTT. Protein sequence: CASSQGLAGATLGTDTQYF.

The V call is TRBV6-1, the J call TRBJ1-2; perhaps TRBD1 as D (5 bases). Deletions cut 2 bases from V and 8 bases from J, with 15 bases between. The CDR3 is 14 residues long. Germline V gene data show CDR1 as MNHNS and CDR2 as SASEGT. This CDR3 reads CASSEQKGPGGYTF. In nucleotides, the CDR3 is TGTGCCAGCAGTGAACAGAAAGGCCCAGGGGGCTACACCTTC.

The rearrangement uses TRBV6-1 and TRBJ2-7; D unclear. Trimming took off 1 base at V and 0 bases at J, with 10 bases between the two ends. CDR1 is MNHNS and CDR2 is SASEGT in the germline V gene. There are 15 residues in the CDR3. CDR3 DNA: TGTGCCAGCAGTGAAGAACAGCTGCCCTCCTACGAGCAGTACGTC. Translating gives CASSEEQLPSYEQYV.

The V call is TRBV6-5, the J call TRBJ2-1; 9 bases align to TRBD1. There are 15 residues in the CDR3. The V gene end was trimmed by 4 bases and the J gene end by 7 bases; junction bases not matched to a gene: 8. Looked up from germline, CDR1 is MNHEY and CDR2 is SVGAGI. This CDR3 reads CASSWGDRESNEQFF. CDR3 nucleotides: TGTGCCAGCAGTTGGGGGGACAGGGAATCGAATGAGCAGTTCTTC.

The chain has TRBV9 and TRBJ2-3; D call uncertain. The CDR3 consists of 15 residues. Trimming stripped 0 bases from V and 2 bases from J, with 10 bases between. Per the germline V gene, CDR1 is SGDLS and CDR2 is YYNGEE. In nucleotides, the CDR3 is TGTGCCAGCAGCGTAGTTGGCCTTCACACAGATACGCAGTATTTT. Amino acid sequence: CASSVVGLHTDTQYF.

The chain couples TRBV5-1 to TRBJ1-2, with TRBD1 matching 9 bases. This CDR3 has 16 amino acids. CDR1 is SGHRS and CDR2 is YFSETQ in the germline V gene. V trimming: 3 bases; J trimming: 1 base; junction bases outside the gene matches: 7. DNA for the CDR3: TGCGCCAGCAGCTCCACAGGGGGCATGGGTAACTATGGCTACACCTTC. It is translated as CASSSTGGMGNYGYTF.

This clone came up once. The chain has TRBV10-1 and TRBJ2-7, with 10 positions matching TRBD1. V dropped 6 bases and J dropped 7; count of bases not matched to a gene: 6. There are 13 residues in the CDR3. Germline CDR1 is WNHNN and CDR2 is SYGVQD (reference sequence). This chain's CDR3 is CASRNGQGGEQYF. DNA of the CDR3: TGCGCCAGCAGAAATGGACAGGGGGGGGAGCAGTACTTC.

The chain links TRBV19 to TRBJ2-7; tentatively, D is TRBD1 (5 bases). The CDR3 extends over 13 amino acids. The germline gives CDR1 LNHDA, CDR2 SQIVND (reference sequence). Trimming stripped 5 bases from V and 1 base from J, with 9 bases between. In nucleotides, the CDR3 is TGTGCCAGTAGTTGGACAACTTCCTACGAGCAGTACTTC. Translating gives CASSWTTSYEQYF.

Turning to this clone: At one boundary the junction diverges from the germline segment, which might be a read error. The chain is built from TRBV2 and TRBJ2-2; D perhaps matches TRBD2 (6 bases). This CDR3 has 15 residues. The V gene's germline CDR1 is SNHLY and CDR2 FYNNEI. The CDR3 sequence: CASREGSGRTGELFF. The CDR3 nucleotides read TGTGCCAGCAGGGAAGGTAGCGGACGCACCGGGGAGCTGTTTTTT.